The 13 T cell receptor beta chains in this list originate from one sample, sequenced in a study of identifying expanded T cells in peripheral blood. The protocol was immunoSEQ multiplex PCR, while the TCRdb copy is restricted to in-frame clones and leaves out a portion. This table holds about 130,000 clones, 86% found once. Sequenced input: blood. The receptors originated from a person between 18 and 75 years old in good health.

As DNA, the CDR3 is TGTGCCATCAGTTCGGACCCCAGCTCCTACAATGAGCAGTTCTTC. Translated, it gives CAISSDPSSYNEQFF. This chain connects TRBV10-3 to TRBJ2-1; D gene unclear. The CDR3 is made up of 15 amino acids. V was shortened by 5 bases and J by 0 bases, with 11 bases between the two germline ends. Per germline, CDR1 ENHRY and CDR2 SYGVKD.

This clone has at least ten counts. This chain joins TRBV6-1 and TRBJ1-5; a weak D match, TRBD1 (5 bases). Trimming stripped 4 bases from V and 0 bases from J, with 16 bases between. The germline V gene encodes CDR1 MNHNS and CDR2 SASEGT. This CDR3 has 17 residues. The CDR3 loop is CASSVRRGAISNQPQHF. CDR3 nucleotides: TGTGCCAGCAGTGTTAGGAGAGGGGCGATTAGCAATCAGCCCCAGCATTTT.

The chain has TRBV20-1 and TRBJ1-2; the D is unclear. Germline lookup yields CDR1 DFQATT and CDR2 SNEGSKA (reference sequence). The CDR3 has 10 residues. V was pared by 3 bases and J by 14 bases, with 13 bases between. The CDR3 region has the DNA TGCAGTGCTAGGCCCGGGTTTGAAACCTTC. Residues: CSARPGFETF.

The rearrangement uses TRBV6-5 and TRBJ2-7, with no clear D. This CDR3 is 14 amino acids long. Looked up from germline, CDR1 is MNHEY and CDR2 is SVGAGI. Trimming removed 5 bases from V and 2 bases from J, with 13 bases in between. CDR3 region: CASSPNFNPYEQYF. Here the CDR3 DNA reads TGTGCCAGCAGTCCCAATTTTAATCCCTACGAGCAGTACTTC.

The V call is TRBV7-9, the J call TRBJ2-7, with TRBD2 matching 10 bases. Germline CDR1 and CDR2: SEHNR and FQNEAQ (reference sequence). V was clipped by 6 bases and J by 2 bases; unmatched bases: 4. The CDR3 runs 14 residues. The CDR3 sequence: CASRPSGGAYEQYF. The CDR3 nucleotides read TGTGCCAGCAGACCTAGCGGGGGAGCCTACGAGCAGTACTTC. The complete variable domain, with remaining parts taken from reference TRBV7-9 and TRBJ2-7, reads DTGVSQNPRHKITKRGQNVTFRCDPISEHNRLYWYRQTLGQGPEFLTYFQNEAQLEKSRLLSDRFSAERPKGSFSTLEIQRTEQGDSAMYLCASRPSGGAYEQYFGPGTRLTVT.

V is TRBV6-6 and J is TRBJ1-5; D ambiguous. V was shortened by 6 bases and J by 5 bases, with 11 bases between the two germline ends. CDR3 length equals 13 residues. Germline V CDR1 and CDR2: MNHNY, SVGAGI (reference sequence). CDR3 nucleotides: TGTGCCAGCAGCCGTGGTTCTGATCAGCCCCAGCATTTT. It specifies CASSRGSDQPQHF.

The V gene is TRBV4-2, the J gene TRBJ1-4; the match to TRBD1 covers 9 bases. Trimming took 4 bases from V and 4 from J; bases not matched to a gene: 7. The CDR3 contains 16 residues. The germline gives CDR1 LGHNA, CDR2 YNFKEQ. CDR3 DNA sequence: TGTGCCAGCAGCCCGACCGCGACAGGGGGTAATGAAAAACTGTTTTTT. It specifies CASSPTATGGNEKLFF.

V usage is TRBV2 and J usage is TRBJ1-5; 8 bases are a match to TRBD1. This CDR3 has 17 amino acids. CDR1 SNHLY and CDR2 FYNNEI come from the germline V gene. J lost 0 bases, V lost 6 bases, and 10 bases had no gene match. DNA of the CDR3: TGTGCCAGCAGGGGGGCAGGGGGCGGGGATAGCAATCAGCCCCAGCATTTT. Protein product: CASRGAGGGDSNQPQHF.

The V gene is TRBV18, the J gene TRBJ2-7; D unresolved. The CDR3 runs to 13 residues. Germline loops: CDR1 KGHSH, CDR2 LQKENI. V was trimmed by 6 bases and J by 0 bases, leaving 9 bases between them. The CDR3 DNA sequence: TGTGCCAGCTCCCCTGGCGGCTCCTACGAGCAGTACTTC. It translates to CASSPGGSYEQYF.

This chain uses TRBV5-1 with TRBJ1-4; 7 bases map to TRBD1. The length of the CDR3 is 14 residues. Per germline, CDR1 SGHRS and CDR2 YFSETQ. The V gene end was trimmed by 4 bases and the J gene end by 7 bases; junction bases not matched to a gene: 7. CDR3 DNA: TGCGCCAGCAGCGTGACAGGGCAGGGTGAAAAACTGTTTTTT. Translated, it gives CASSVTGQGEKLFF.

This clone was picked up a small number of times. The gene calls are TRBV18 and TRBJ1-5, with 9 bases fitting TRBD1. Looked up from germline, CDR1 is KGHSH and CDR2 is LQKENI. CDR3 length: 15 residues. Germline trimming cut 3 bases from V and 2 bases from J; bases unmatched to any gene: 2. CDR3 in amino acids: CASSPRTGGNQPQHF. The CDR3, as DNA: TGTGCCAGCTCACCTCGGACAGGGGGCAATCAGCCCCAGCATTTT.

The V and J genes are TRBV29-1 and TRBJ2-4; D unresolved. Germline V CDR1 and CDR2: SQVTM, ANQGSEA. The CDR3 covers 15 residues. V shed 5 bases and J shed 1 base, with 15 bases lying between them. This CDR3 is CSVPEPVVAKNIQYF. CDR3 DNA: TGCAGCGTTCCTGAACCGGTCGTGGCCAAAAACATTCAGTACTTC.

The chain employs TRBV7-2 and TRBJ2-7, with D uncertain. The CDR3 consists of 14 residues. The V gene's germline CDR1 is SGHTA and CDR2 FQGNSA. Trimming pared 1 base from V and 0 bases from J, leaving 7 bases between. In DNA form, the CDR3 reads TGTGCCAGCAGCTTAGGATCAGACTCCTACGAGCAGTACTTC. This encodes CASSLGSDSYEQYF.